A single sample gave rise to the 27 T cell receptor beta chains below, sequenced in a study of Tregs in tolerant kidney transplant recipients. TCRdb's table, derived via immunoSEQ multiplex PCR, lists solely in-frame clones and lacks some. The table records about 240,000 clones, roughly 80% of them present only once. Input material: CD4+ T cells from blood. Receptor source: a human donor in good health.

This clone was counted once. The chain employs TRBV18 and TRBJ1-2; D gene uncertain. The CDR3 has 14 residues. V was trimmed by 3 bases and J by 1 base, leaving 9 bases between them. Germline CDR1 KGHSH, CDR2 LQKENI. The CDR3 DNA sequence: TGTGCCAGCTCACCGGGGAACAGTAACTATGGCTACACCTTC. Its protein product is CASSPGNSNYGYTF.

The chain couples TRBV7-6 to TRBJ1-5; D is unresolved. The ends were cut back, 2 bases at V and 7 bases at J, with 9 bases in the middle. This CDR3 comprises 13 residues. Looked up from germline, CDR1 is SGHVS and CDR2 is FNYEAQ. CDR3: CASSLIRGQPQHF. The CDR3 DNA reads TGTGCCAGCAGCTTAATCCGAGGGCAGCCCCAGCATTTT. The full variable domain, rest sourced from reference TRBV7-6 and TRBJ1-5, is GAGVSQSPRYKVTKRGQDVALRCDPISGHVSLYWYRQALGQGPEFLTYFNYEAQQDKSGLPNDRFSAERPEGSISTLTIQRTEQRDSAMYRCASSLIRGQPQHFGDGTRLSIL.

The chain carries TRBV19 and TRBJ2-1, with D possibly being TRBD2 (5 bases). Germline assignment: CDR1 LNHDA and CDR2 SQIVND (reference sequence). The CDR3 has 16 amino acids. The V gene lost 7 bases and the J gene lost 2 bases, with 18 bases spanning the gap. CDR3 sequence (DNA): TGTGCCAGTACCAATAAAGCGGATAGAACCTACAATGAGCAGTTCTTC. This sequence encodes CASTNKADRTYNEQFF.

V usage is TRBV4-2 and J usage is TRBJ2-7; D is unclear. The CDR3 length is 13 residues. Germline lookup yields CDR1 LGHNA and CDR2 YNFKEQ. With 0 bases removed from V and 4 bases from J, the gap between germline ends came to 7 bases. The CDR3 reads CASSQEPAYEQYF. In DNA form, the CDR3 reads TGTGCCAGCAGCCAAGAGCCGGCGTACGAGCAGTACTTC.

The V call is TRBV7-9, the J call TRBJ1-2; D call uncertain. Germline CDR1 is SEHNR and CDR2 is FQNEAQ (reference sequence). This CDR3 has 15 amino acids. V was pared by 1 base and J by 14 bases, with 23 bases between. The CDR3: CASSLDGGRLPRGTF. The CDR3 DNA is TGTGCCAGCAGCTTAGACGGAGGGCGGCTACCTCGTGGAACCTTC.

This clone was detected once. This sequence joins TRBV5-1 and TRBJ2-7; D is unclear. The CDR3 is 14 residues long. Germline CDR1 SGHRS, CDR2 YFSETQ. Trimming shortened V by 0 bases and J by 0 bases, and 7 bases separated the two germline ends. The CDR3 loop reads CASSLGTSSYEQYF. The CDR3 DNA sequence: TGCGCCAGCAGCTTGGGGACCAGCTCCTACGAGCAGTACTTC. The full variable domain, with the rest looked up from reference TRBV5-1 and TRBJ2-7, is KAGVTQTPRYLIKTRGQQVTLSCSPISGHRSVSWYQQTPGQGLQFLFEYFSETQRNKGNFPGRFSGRQFSNSRSEMNVSTLELGDSALYLCASSLGTSSYEQYFGPGTRLTVT.

The rearrangement uses TRBV7-2 and TRBJ1-2; no clear D gene. CDR3 length: 13 residues. V lost 0 bases, J lost 7 bases, and 9 bases lay in between. Germline CDR1 reads SGHTA; CDR2 reads FQGNSA. DNA of the CDR3: TGTGCCAGCAGCTTAGCTGAGGTTTTTGGCTACACCTTC. The encoded protein is CASSLAEVFGYTF.

The V and J genes are TRBV19 and TRBJ1-5; possible D gene TRBD1, 5 bases. CDR1 is LNHDA, CDR2 SQIVND, per germline (reference sequence). The CDR3 runs 15 residues. Deletions cut 1 base from V and 3 bases from J, with 10 bases between. The DNA for the CDR3 is TGTGCCAGTAGTATAGTGGGGGGAAACAATCAGCCCCAGCATTTT. Its translation: CASSIVGGNNQPQHF.

On this clone: At the DNA level, this CDR3 is encoded by other sequences in the same sample as well. The V gene is TRBV27, the J gene TRBJ1-2, with D possibly being TRBD1 (5 bases). Trimming pared 3 bases from V and 5 bases from J, leaving 10 bases between. Germline lookup yields CDR1 MNHEY and CDR2 SMNVEV (reference sequence). The CDR3 length is 13 residues. This CDR3 reads CASSFGQGYGYTF. The CDR3 bases are TGTGCCAGCAGTTTCGGGCAGGGATATGGCTACACCTTC.

This clone was seen more than once but under ten times. V is TRBV11-2 and J is TRBJ2-3; D may be TRBD2 (6 bases). This CDR3 region has 15 residues. Trimming took 1 base from V and 3 from J, leaving 11 bases between them. The germline V gene encodes CDR1 SGHAT and CDR2 FQNNGV. The CDR3 spells CASSLGREMTDTQYF. DNA for the CDR3: TGTGCCAGCAGCTTAGGTCGGGAGATGACAGATACGCAGTATTTT.

The V call is TRBV2, the J call TRBJ1-1; 7 bases match TRBD1. Germline V CDR1 and CDR2: SNHLY, FYNNEI. V dropped 6 bases and J dropped 4; count of bases not matched to a gene: 8. The CDR3 extends over 14 amino acids. The CDR3 reads CASRPDRDGTEAFF. DNA of the CDR3: TGTGCCAGCAGGCCCGACAGGGACGGCACTGAAGCTTTCTTT.

The chain couples TRBV6-6 to TRBJ2-3; tentative D call: TRBD1 (5 bases). This CDR3 comprises 14 residues. Germline CDR1 reads MNHNY; CDR2 reads SVGAGI (reference sequence). Trimming removed 6 bases from V and 0 bases from J, with 10 bases in between. CDR3 sequence: CASSIDSSTDTQYF. The CDR3 DNA reads TGTGCCAGCAGCATAGACAGTAGCACAGATACGCAGTATTTT.

Judged by abundance, this clone is medium-sized (0.01 to 0.1%). Other DNA sequences in the same sample also yield this CDR3. The rearrangement links TRBV2 to TRBJ1-5; no firm D call. Trimming left V 8 bases short and J 7 bases short, with 12 bases between. CDR3 length: 12 amino acids. CDR1 SNHLY and CDR2 FYNNEI come from the germline V gene. The CDR3 is CASQTGGQPQHF. In nucleotides, the CDR3 is TGTGCCAGCCAAACGGGTGGGCAGCCCCAGCATTTT. The full variable domain, its missing parts supplied by reference TRBV2 and TRBJ1-5, is EPEVTQTPSHQVTQMGQEVILRCVPISNHLYFYWYRQILGQKVEFLVSFYNNEISEKSEIFDDQFSVERPDGSNFTLKIRSTKLEDSAMYFCASQTGGQPQHFGDGTRLSIL.

The chain joins TRBV19 to TRBJ2-7; TRBD2 aligns across 7 bases. Germline V gives CDR1 LNHDA, CDR2 SQIVND (reference sequence). The CDR3 loop spans 15 amino acids. V shed 0 bases and J 7 bases; nucleotides not matched to a gene: 9. DNA for the CDR3: TGTGCCAGTAGTATAGATACGGCGGGGGTGAGGGAGCAGTACTTC. This translates into CASSIDTAGVREQYF.

J is TRBJ1-4 and V is TRBV11-2, with D possibly being TRBD1 (6 bases). The ends were cut back, 5 bases at V and 7 bases at J, with 17 bases in the middle. CDR3 length: 15 amino acids. Germline V gene sequence: CDR1 SGHAT, CDR2 FQNNGV. The CDR3 is CASSPRGGRGEKLFF. The CDR3 nucleotides are TGTGCCAGCAGCCCCCGGGGGGGGCGAGGTGAAAAACTGTTTTTT.

This chain joins TRBV5-1 and TRBJ2-3, with TRBD2 identical over 8 bases. This CDR3 is 17 amino acids long. Trimming removed 1 base from V and 2 bases from J; junction bases left unmatched: 9. Germline values: CDR1 SGHRS, CDR2 YFSETQ. CDR3 residues: CASSLYGGGLATDTQYF. Written as DNA, the CDR3 is TGCGCCAGCAGCTTGTATGGCGGGGGGCTCGCCACAGATACGCAGTATTTT.

This clone was seen only a few times. The rearrangement uses TRBV7-8 and TRBJ2-5; 7 bases are a match to TRBD2. Germline CDR1 SGHVS, CDR2 FQNEAQ. Unmatched junction bases numbered 9, after V lost 4 bases and J lost 4 bases. The CDR3 is 15 amino acids. The CDR3 reads CASSSRLASRETQYF. The CDR3 DNA is TGTGCCAGCAGCTCCCGACTAGCCTCGCGAGAGACCCAGTACTTC.

The chain uses TRBV18 and TRBJ1-2; no clear D gene. CDR1 is KGHSH, CDR2 LQKENI, per germline. With 3 bases removed from V and 3 bases from J, the gap between germline ends came to 11 bases. This CDR3 spans 14 amino acids. CDR3 protein: CASSPSPAHYGYTF. The DNA of the CDR3 is TGTGCCAGCTCACCTTCTCCGGCCCACTATGGCTACACCTTC.

This clone was detected only once. This chain uses TRBV4-1 with TRBJ1-3, with D uncertain. The CDR3 totals 16 residues. Trimming pared 0 bases from V and 2 bases from J, leaving 11 bases between. Germline V gene lookup returns CDR1 MGHRA and CDR2 YSYEKL. CDR3 in DNA: TGCGCCAGCAGCCAAGACAAGACCTTAACTGGAAACACCATATATTTT. This sequence encodes CASSQDKTLTGNTIYF.

V and J are TRBV10-3 and TRBJ2-5; D is perhaps TRBD1 (6 bases). Germline assignment: CDR1 ENHRY and CDR2 SYGVKD. The CDR3 is made up of 13 amino acids. The V end lost 4 bases, the J end lost 3 bases, and 9 bases lay between the germline ends. CDR3 DNA: TGTGCCATCAGTGTCAGGGGCGAAGAGACCCAGTACTTC. This codes for CAISVRGEETQYF.

The J gene is TRBJ1-5, the V gene TRBV2, with D unresolved. The CDR3 length is 16 residues. Trimming removed 4 bases from V and 0 bases from J, with 13 bases in between. CDR1 is SNHLY, CDR2 FYNNEI, per germline. CDR3 sequence: CASSVETPYSNQPQHF. CDR3 bases: TGTGCCAGCAGTGTCGAGACACCATATAGCAATCAGCCCCAGCATTTT. The full variable domain, rest sourced from reference TRBV2 and TRBJ1-5, is EPEVTQTPSHQVTQMGQEVILRCVPISNHLYFYWYRQILGQKVEFLVSFYNNEISEKSEIFDDQFSVERPDGSNFTLKIRSTKLEDSAMYFCASSVETPYSNQPQHFGDGTRLSIL.

The J gene is TRBJ1-2, the V gene TRBV27; D possibly corresponds to TRBD1 (5 bases). Looked up from germline, CDR1 is MNHEY and CDR2 is SMNVEV (reference sequence). V lost 2 bases to trimming and J lost 3 bases, with 22 bases between them. The length of the CDR3 is 18 residues. CDR3 protein: CASSLAPPKGWGYYGYTF. The CDR3 nucleotides read TGTGCCAGCAGTTTAGCCCCTCCCAAAGGGTGGGGCTACTATGGCTACACCTTC.

This clone has just a few counts. This chain connects TRBV7-6 to TRBJ2-7; the D call may be TRBD1 or TRBD2 (6 bases each). The CDR3 has 16 residues. V was pared by 5 bases and J by 2 bases, with 19 bases between. Germline CDR1 reads SGHVS; CDR2 reads FNYEAQ. The DNA of the CDR3 is TGTGCCAGCAGCACGATCCGGGGGCGGACGACCTACGAGCAGTACTTC. This translates into CASSTIRGRTTYEQYF.

The genes are TRBV4-1 and TRBJ2-3; 8 bases fit TRBD2. The CDR3 sequence is 15 residues long. V gave up 2 bases and J gave up 6 bases; unmatched junction bases: 7. Germline V gives CDR1 MGHRA, CDR2 YSYEKL. The CDR3 DNA sequence: TGCGCCAGCAGCCAATCAGCGGGAGTGGCGGATACGCAGTATTTT. It translates to CASSQSAGVADTQYF.

The rearrangement uses TRBV19 and TRBJ1-5, with 8 bases fitting TRBD1. The germline CDR1 and CDR2 sequences are LNHDA and SQIVND (reference sequence). With 9 bases clipped from V and 5 bases from J, the junction kept 9 bases outside the gene matches. The CDR3 is 14 amino acids. The DNA of the CDR3 is TGTGCCAGCACGTACCGACAGGGGCATCAGCCCCAGCATTTT. This codes for CASTYRQGHQPQHF.

The gene calls are TRBV27 and TRBJ2-7; unclear D gene. CDR3 length: 14 residues. The V end was cut by 5 bases, the J end by 3 bases, with 14 bases between. The germline CDR1 and CDR2 sequences are MNHEY and SMNVEV (reference sequence). The CDR3 protein is CASSPEDENYEQYF. The CDR3 DNA is TGTGCCAGCAGTCCAGAGGACGAAAACTACGAGCAGTACTTC.

The rearrangement links TRBV5-1 to TRBJ2-1; 9 bases fit TRBD2. Germline lookup yields CDR1 SGHRS and CDR2 YFSETQ. CDR3 length: 20 amino acids. The V gene end was trimmed by 1 base and the J gene end by 7 bases; junction bases not matched to a gene: 21. The CDR3 sequence: CASSLRLFSGSRRSGNEQFF. The CDR3, as DNA: TGCGCCAGCAGCTTGCGCCTCTTTAGCGGGAGTAGAAGGTCTGGGAATGAGCAGTTCTTC.